This T cell receptor beta chain emerged from a study of T cells in Graves' hyperthyroidism and ophthalmopathy. On this clonotype itself: Its specificity is not known. An end of the junction does not agree with germline; a read error may underlie this.

General study results and limits: Clonotypes that were expanded in thyroid above 0.001 mostly appeared in blood too.

The germline gives CDR1 MNHEY, CDR2 SVGAGI. The CDR3 covers 16 residues. It was RNA transcripts that yielded the amplified TCR beta CDR3 regions. A set of HTBI primers served as the primers for a first-round RT-PCR of the TCR CDR3. TCRdb redid the calling of the multiplex PCR reads with MiXCR, one entry per CDR3 protein. The sample holds more than 500,000 distinct CDR3 sequences; roughly 14% are singletons and the top ten take approximately 4.2%. Criteria for exclusion of patients were uncontrolled infection, other autoimmune disease, pregnancy or lactation. Clinical symptoms, serum thyroxine, TRAb, thyroid ultrasound and orbital computed tomography informed diagnoses. Cells are PBMCs isolated from about 10 ml of fresh blood.

Specimen: blood. The V and J genes are TRBV6-5 and TRBJ2-7; the match to TRBD2 covers 9 bases. This sequence was found in a woman aged 40 to 50 with Graves' ophthalmopathy. The CDR3 DNA is TGTGTCAGCAGTTACTCGGGCCGCGGGGGGGACTACGAGCAGTACTTC. Translation gives CVSSYSGRGGDYEQYF.